The entry below gives a single T cell receptor beta chain sequence along with its context. As yet, its antigen is unknown. How the authors handled the data: The distant-metastasis classifier for papillary thyroid cancer was built from CDR3 differences across clinicopathological groups. MiXCR re-clonotyped the PCR reads for TCRdb. The V and J calls here are based on TCRdb, not the publication. Of about 15,000 clones detected, 30% to 35% appear once; the ten largest clones hold about 11%. All patients were untreated before thyroid surgery. These data belong to a study of metastatic and nonmetastatic thyroid tumors. Across the study: Repertoires from blood and tumor or nodule tissue of malignant and benign thyroid patients were compared. General study findings and limits: Compared with benign nodules, malignant thyroid tumors were reported to have significantly higher TCR beta diversity in both blood and tumor.

Looked up from germline, CDR1 is DFQATT and CDR2 is SNEGSKA (reference sequence). The ends were cut back, 3 bases at V and 3 bases at J, with 15 bases in the middle. CDR3 size: 14 residues. This TCR came from a female donor with papillary thyroid cancer or a benign thyroid nodule (not recorded which). Some clones in this sample may be carry-over from other donors' samples. Sequenced: blood. The chain combines TRBV20-1 with TRBJ2-7; D not certain. CDR3 residues: CSASLLDANYEQYF. CDR3 DNA: TGCAGTGCTAGTTTGCTGGACGCCAACTACGAGCAGTACTTC.